This is a list of T cell receptor beta chains from one sample in a study of blood T cell repertoires in COVID-19. The method was immunoSEQ multiplex PCR; TCRdb's version includes in-frame clones alone and lacks a portion of them. The sample records about 45,000 clones, almost 90% being singletons. The specimen was peripheral blood. The receptors derive from a human donor in a cohort sampled during active COVID-19. Both conserved end residues are part of each CDR3. A D gene is named only where the DNA matches it firmly. Clone size, where shown, is once, few, many, or a class for clones that have expanded.

D gene | J gene | V gene | clone size | CDR3 DNA | CDR3 protein
- | TRBJ2-7 | TRBV7-8 | - | TGTGCCAGCAGCTTAGCGAGGCAGGGTTACGAGCAGTACTTC | CASSLARQGYEQYF
- | TRBJ2-5 | TRBV6-5 | - | TGTGCCAGCAGTTACTCAAGACTAGTCATGGAGACCCAGTACTTC | CASSYSRLVMETQYF
- | TRBJ2-7 | TRBV12-3/TRBV12-4 | - | TGTGCCAGCAGTTTAGGTGGGAGATACGAGCAGTACTTC | CASSLGGRYEQYF
TRBD2 | TRBJ2-3 | TRBV7-7 | - | TGTGCCAGCAGGGCGCTACCGGGACTAGCGGGGACAGATACGCAGTATTTT | CASRALPGLAGTDTQYF
- | TRBJ1-2 | TRBV7-2 | - | TGTGCCAGCAGCCCTGGCCGGGACACCACGCGCGGCTACACCTTC | CASSPGRDTTRGYTF
TRBD1 | TRBJ1-2 | TRBV7-2 | - | TGTGCCAGCAGCTCGTACCCGGGACAGGGGGGAGTAGGCTACACCTTC | CASSSYPGQGGVGYTF
TRBD2 | TRBJ2-7 | TRBV19 | - | TGTGCCAGCACTAGCGACATACCCTACGAGCAGTACTTC | CASTSDIPYEQYF
TRBD2 | TRBJ2-3 | TRBV9 | - | TGTGCCAGCAGTCTGACTAGCGGGGGGAAAGATACGCAGTATTTT | CASSLTSGGKDTQYF
- | TRBJ1-2 | TRBV9 | once | TGTGCCAGCAGCCTCCGTGGACAACAGGGTAGCTATGGCTACACCTTC | CASSLRGQQGSYGYTF
TRBD1 | TRBJ1-2 | TRBV9 | once | TGTGCCAGCAGCCCTACAGGGGGTGGCTACACCTTC | CASSPTGGGYTF